Listed below are T cell receptor beta chains from one sample, sequenced in a study of blood T cell repertoires in COVID-19. Sequenced by immunoSEQ multiplex PCR; TCRdb stores in-frame clones only, minus some. The sample lists roughly 160,000 clones; about 83% were seen once. Source material: peripheral blood. These receptor sequences come from a woman aged 70-85 years who had recovered from COVID-19. Both conserved end residues are part of each CDR3. Each record gives: clone size, D gene, V gene, J gene, CDR3 DNA, CDR3 protein. D genes are given only for firm matches. Clone size is not always given. Where it is, it says once, few, many or a class for expanded clones.

-,TRBD2,TRBV7-2,TRBJ2-5,TGTGCCAGCAGCTTAGGACTAGCGGGGACCCGAGAGACCCAGTACTTC,CASSLGLAGTRETQYF
-,TRBD1,TRBV10-3,TRBJ1-2,TGTGCCATCAGCGAACAGGGGATCTATGGCTACACCTTC,CAISEQGIYGYTF
-,-,TRBV30,TRBJ1-1,TGTGCCTGGACCCCTGGGCTCGGCAGGGGCCGCGGCGCCGCTGAAGCTTTCTTT,CAWTPGLGRGRGAAEAFF
-,TRBD2,TRBV10-3,TRBJ2-7,TGTGCCATCAGTTTCGGACTAGCCTACGAGCAGTACTTC,CAISFGLAYEQYF
-,-,TRBV6-4,TRBJ1-6,TGTGCCAGCAACGGAACCGTGGAGAGCTCCTATAATTCACCCCTCCACTTT,CASNGTVESSYNSPLHF
-,-,TRBV5-5,TRBJ1-3,TGTGCCAGCAGCCCGGTTCCGTCGAGAAGCTCTGGAAACACCATATATTTT,CASSPVPSRSSGNTIYF
-,TRBD1,TRBV5-4,TRBJ1-2,TGTGCCAGCAGGCCCGCAGGGGGCGGTGGCTACACCTTC,CASRPAGGGGYTF
-,TRBD2,TRBV19,TRBJ2-3,TGTGCCAGCACAGCCGGGCTAGCGGGAGGACCCACAGATACGCAGTATTTT,CASTAGLAGGPTDTQYF
-,-,TRBV15,TRBJ2-7,TGTGCCACCAGCAGAGGGGGCACCCGCTACGAGCAGTACTTC,CATSRGGTRYEQYF
-,TRBD2,TRBV2,TRBJ2-3,TGTGCCAGCAGTCTAGCGGGTAGCACAGATACGCAGTATTTT,CASSLAGSTDTQYF
-,-,TRBV27,TRBJ1-5,TGTGCCAGCAGCTCCTCGTCCGGGGAGGCCAATCAGCCCCAGCATTTT,CASSSSSGEANQPQHF
-,TRBD2,TRBV4-2,TRBJ2-1,TGTGCCAGCAGCCAAGATGGACTAGCGGGAGGGCCGGGGGAAAACAATGAGCAGTTCTTC,CASSQDGLAGGPGENNEQFF
-,TRBD2,TRBV7-9,TRBJ2-3,TGTGCCAGCAGCCCGGGGCTAGCGGGGGCCACAGATACGCAGTATTTT,CASSPGLAGATDTQYF
once,-,TRBV5-8,TRBJ2-5,TGTGCCAGCAGCTTGGCAGGGGGGGAGACCCAGTACTTC,CASSLAGGETQYF
once,-,TRBV6-5,TRBJ1-1,TGTGCCAGCAGTTACTCCCGGGGGGGGCCTCACACTGAAGCTTTCTTT,CASSYSRGGPHTEAFF
-,TRBD1,TRBV4-3,TRBJ1-2,TGCGCCAGCAGCCAAGAGGGAAGGGGGCGGAGTGGCTACACCTTC,CASSQEGRGRSGYTF
few,-,TRBV27,TRBJ2-7,TGTGCCAGCAGTACCCCCAGGGGTGAGCAGTACTTC,CASSTPRGEQYF
-,TRBD2,TRBV7-2,TRBJ2-7,TGTGCCAGCAGCTTGAGCGGGAGCCTTGCCCTCGAGCAGTACTTC,CASSLSGSLALEQYF
-,TRBD1,TRBV7-3,TRBJ1-1,TGTGCCAGCAGCAAACGGACAGGGGCTGAAGCTTTCTTT,CASSKRTGAEAFF
once,-,TRBV6-5,TRBJ1-5,TGTGCCAGCAGTTACAAACAAGATCAGCCCCAGCATTTT,CASSYKQDQPQHF
-,TRBD1,TRBV15,TRBJ2-2,TGTGCCACCAGACCAGACAGGGCTAGCGGGGAGCTGTTTTTT,CATRPDRASGELFF
-,-,TRBV27,TRBJ1-3,TGTGCCAACCGGGGACATAGTGGAAACACCATATATTTT,CANRGHSGNTIYF
-,-,TRBV6-1,TRBJ1-5,TGTGCCAGCAGTGAACGGTGGGGGGGACGGAGCAATCAGCCCCAGCATTTT,CASSERWGGRSNQPQHF
-,-,TRBV18,TRBJ1-1,TGTGCCAGCTCACCAGGGGAGGGGGCTTTCTTT,CASSPGEGAFF
-,TRBD1,TRBV30,TRBJ1-6,TGTGCCTGGAGAAACCCGGGACAGCTTTCACCCCTCCACTTT,CAWRNPGQLSPLHF
-,TRBD2,TRBV10-1,TRBJ2-1,TGCGCCAGCAGTGAGGGGGGGGTCTACAATGAGCAGTTCTTC,CASSEGGVYNEQFF
-,-,TRBV11-2,TRBJ1-4,TGTGCCAGCAGCCCCTTTGGGCCTAATGAAAAACTGTTTTTT,CASSPFGPNEKLFF
-,TRBD1,TRBV5-1,TRBJ1-3,TGCGCCAGCAGCCCCAGGGGGTCTGGAAACACCATATATTTT,CASSPRGSGNTIYF
-,-,TRBV6-6,TRBJ2-4,TGTGCCAGCAGTTACTCTGGGGGGGCCCTACCTTTTATTCAGTACTTC,CASSYSGGALPFIQYF
-,TRBD1,TRBV29-1,TRBJ2-7,TGCAGCGTTGACGGACAGGGGGACGAGCAGTACTTC,CSVDGQGDEQYF
few,-,TRBV7-3,TRBJ1-1,TGTGCCAGCAGCCCACGCAACAGCGGCACTGAAGCTTTCTTT,CASSPRNSGTEAFF
once,-,TRBV28,TRBJ2-7,TGTGCCAGCACCCTAACGGACACATCCTACGAGCAGTACTTC,CASTLTDTSYEQYF
-,TRBD1,TRBV5-1,TRBJ2-5,TGCGCCAGCAGCCAGACAGGGACCCCCCAGTTCCAGTACTTC,CASSQTGTPQFQYF
-,TRBD1,TRBV5-1,TRBJ1-3,TGCGCCAGCAGCCAGGACAGGGGCGGAAACACCATATATTTT,CASSQDRGGNTIYF
-,-,TRBV6-6,TRBJ1-1,TGTGCCACCCGACTAATTCCGAACACTGAAGCTTTCTTT,CATRLIPNTEAFF
-,-,TRBV7-9,TRBJ1-1,TGTGCCAGCAGCTTAGGTTCCGGGACTCACCCCACTGAAGCTTTCTTT,CASSLGSGTHPTEAFF
once,TRBD1,TRBV9,TRBJ2-7,TGTGCCAGCAGCACTGACAGGGATCCCTCCTACGAGCAGTACTTC,CASSTDRDPSYEQYF
once,-,TRBV27,TRBJ2-5,TGTGCCAGCAGTTTTTTGGGGCAGGGGATTCAAGAGACCCAGTACTTC,CASSFLGQGIQETQYF
-,-,TRBV7-6,TRBJ1-2,TGTGCCAGCAGCTTAGCTTTGGGGGCCCTCTATGGCTACACCTTC,CASSLALGALYGYTF
-,-,TRBV28,TRBJ1-1,TGTGCCAGCAGCCCCAGGGGAATGGCTTTCTTT,CASSPRGMAFF
once,-,TRBV30,TRBJ1-5,TGTGCCTGGAGGGGAGGGGTGGGTCAGCCCCAGCATTTT,CAWRGGVGQPQHF
-,-,TRBV6-4,TRBJ1-2,TGTGCCAGCACCCCCGGGTATGGCTACACCTTC,CASTPGYGYTF
-,TRBD1,TRBV3-1/TRBV3-2,TRBJ2-7,TGTGCCAGCAGCCAACACGACAGGGGAGGCGAGCAGTACTTC,CASSQHDRGGEQYF